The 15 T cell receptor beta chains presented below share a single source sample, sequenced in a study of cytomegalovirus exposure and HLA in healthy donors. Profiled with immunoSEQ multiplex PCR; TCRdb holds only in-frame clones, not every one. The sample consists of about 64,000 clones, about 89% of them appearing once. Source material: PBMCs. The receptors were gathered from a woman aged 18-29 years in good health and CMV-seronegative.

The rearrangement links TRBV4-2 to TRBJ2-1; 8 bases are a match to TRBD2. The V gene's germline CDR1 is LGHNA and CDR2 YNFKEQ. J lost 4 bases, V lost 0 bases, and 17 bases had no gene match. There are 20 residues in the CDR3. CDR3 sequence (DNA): TGTGCCAGCAGCCAAGATGGTATTCGAATACAGAGCGGGGGATACAATGAGCAGTTCTTC. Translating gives CASSQDGIRIQSGGYNEQFF.

As DNA, the CDR3 is TGTGCCAGCAGAGGCGGGGGGGACACTGAAGCTTTCTTT. It is translated as CASRGGGDTEAFF. This rearrangement joins TRBV7-9 to TRBJ1-1; D may be TRBD1 (5 bases). V lost 6 bases and J 3 bases, leaving 11 bases between the germline ends. Germline V gives CDR1 SEHNR, CDR2 FQNEAQ (reference sequence). This CDR3 has 13 residues.

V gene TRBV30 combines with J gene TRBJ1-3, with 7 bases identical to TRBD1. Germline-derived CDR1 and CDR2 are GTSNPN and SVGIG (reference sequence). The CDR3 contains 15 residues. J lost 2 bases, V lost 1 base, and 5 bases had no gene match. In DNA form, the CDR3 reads TGTGCCTGGAGTGCCAGACAGGGTGCTGGAAACACCATATATTTT. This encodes CAWSARQGAGNTIYF.

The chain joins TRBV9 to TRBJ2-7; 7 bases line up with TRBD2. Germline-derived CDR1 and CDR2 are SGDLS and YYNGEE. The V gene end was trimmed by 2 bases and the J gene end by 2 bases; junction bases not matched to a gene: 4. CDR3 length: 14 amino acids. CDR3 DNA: TGTGCCAGCAGCGTGGGAGGGTGGGCCTACGAGCAGTACTTC. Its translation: CASSVGGWAYEQYF.

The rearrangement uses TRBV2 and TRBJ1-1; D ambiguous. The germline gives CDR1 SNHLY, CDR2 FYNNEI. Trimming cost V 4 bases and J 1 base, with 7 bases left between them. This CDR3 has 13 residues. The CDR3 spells CASSVWANTEAFF. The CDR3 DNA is TGTGCCAGCAGTGTCTGGGCGAACACTGAAGCTTTCTTT. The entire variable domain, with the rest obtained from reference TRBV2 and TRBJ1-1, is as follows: EPEVTQTPSHQVTQMGQEVILRCVPISNHLYFYWYRQILGQKVEFLVSFYNNEISEKSEIFDDQFSVERPDGSNFTLKIRSTKLEDSAMYFCASSVWANTEAFFGQGTRLTVV.

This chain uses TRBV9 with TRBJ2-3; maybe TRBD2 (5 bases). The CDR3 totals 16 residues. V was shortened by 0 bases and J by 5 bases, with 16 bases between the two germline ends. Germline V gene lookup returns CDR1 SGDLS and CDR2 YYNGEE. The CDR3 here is CASSVGGLNVGDTQYF. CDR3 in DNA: TGTGCCAGCAGCGTAGGCGGACTCAACGTGGGAGATACGCAGTATTTT.

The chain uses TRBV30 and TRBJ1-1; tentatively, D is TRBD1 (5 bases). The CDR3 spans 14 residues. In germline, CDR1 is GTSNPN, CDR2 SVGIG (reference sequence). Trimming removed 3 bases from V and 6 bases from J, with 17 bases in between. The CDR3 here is CAWRGAGIVSEAFF. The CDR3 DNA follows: TGTGCCTGGAGAGGGGCAGGGATAGTCTCTGAAGCTTTCTTT.

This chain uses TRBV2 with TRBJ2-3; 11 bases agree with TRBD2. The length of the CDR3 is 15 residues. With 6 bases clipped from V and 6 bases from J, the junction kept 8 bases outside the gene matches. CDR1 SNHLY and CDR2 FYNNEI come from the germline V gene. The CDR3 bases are TGTGCCAGCAGCGGACTAGCGGGTGGTTCCGATACGCAGTATTTT. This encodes CASSGLAGGSDTQYF.

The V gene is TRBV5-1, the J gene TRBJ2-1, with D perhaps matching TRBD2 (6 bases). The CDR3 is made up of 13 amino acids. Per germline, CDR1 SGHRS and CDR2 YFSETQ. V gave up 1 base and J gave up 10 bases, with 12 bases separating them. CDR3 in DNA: TGCGCCAGCAGCTTGCCGGCGGAGGGGGAGCAGTTCTTC. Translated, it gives CASSLPAEGEQFF.

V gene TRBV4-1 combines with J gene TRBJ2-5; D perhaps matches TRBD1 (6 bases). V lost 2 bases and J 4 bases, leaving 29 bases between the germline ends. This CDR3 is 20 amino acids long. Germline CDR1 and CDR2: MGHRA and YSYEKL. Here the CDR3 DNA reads TGCGCCAGCAGCCAACATTCTCAGACAGGTATAAGGGTTTGGCGAGAGACCCAGTACTTC. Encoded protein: CASSQHSQTGIRVWRETQYF.

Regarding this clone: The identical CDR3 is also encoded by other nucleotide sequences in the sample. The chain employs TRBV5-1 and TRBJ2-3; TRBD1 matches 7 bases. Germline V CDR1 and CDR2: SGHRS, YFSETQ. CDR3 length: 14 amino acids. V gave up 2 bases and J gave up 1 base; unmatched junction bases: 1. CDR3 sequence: CASSLDRGTDTQYF. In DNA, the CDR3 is TGCGCCAGCAGCTTAGACAGGGGCACAGATACGCAGTATTTT.

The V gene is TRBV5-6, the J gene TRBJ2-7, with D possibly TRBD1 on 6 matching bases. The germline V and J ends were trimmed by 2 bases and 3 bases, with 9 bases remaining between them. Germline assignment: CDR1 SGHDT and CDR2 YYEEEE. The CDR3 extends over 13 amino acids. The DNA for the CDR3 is TGTGCCAGCAGCTTTACAGGGCTCTACGAGCAGTACTTC. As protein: CASSFTGLYEQYF.

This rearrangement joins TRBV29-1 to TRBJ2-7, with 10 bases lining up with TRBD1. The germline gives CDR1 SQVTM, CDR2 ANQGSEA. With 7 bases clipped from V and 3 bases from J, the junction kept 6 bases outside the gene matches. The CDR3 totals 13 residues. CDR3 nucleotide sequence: TGCAGCGGGGGGACAGGGGAGGGCTACGAGCAGTACTTC. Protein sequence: CSGGTGEGYEQYF.

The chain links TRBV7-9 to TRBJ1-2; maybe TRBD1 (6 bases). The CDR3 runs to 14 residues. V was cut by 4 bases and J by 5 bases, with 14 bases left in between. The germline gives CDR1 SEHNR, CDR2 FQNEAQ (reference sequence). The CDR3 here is CASSSSGQGYGYTF. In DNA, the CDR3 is TGTGCCAGCAGCTCCTCGGGGCAGGGGTATGGCTACACCTTC.

CDR3 region: CAISESRQLAGVVEQFF. DNA for the CDR3: TGTGCCATCAGTGAGTCGCGGCAACTAGCGGGAGTGGTTGAGCAGTTCTTC. The V gene is TRBV10-3, the J gene TRBJ2-1, with 11 bases identical to TRBD2. CDR3 length equals 17 residues. Germline V gene sequence: CDR1 ENHRY, CDR2 SYGVKD. J was trimmed by 9 bases and V by 0 bases; bases with no gene match: 10.